Shown below are 25 T cell receptor beta chains from a single sample sequenced in a study of shared clonotypes between healthy human individuals. TCRdb keeps only in-frame clones here, not all; method: immunoSEQ multiplex PCR. This table has 760,000 or so clones, about 97% appearing once. It was CD45RO-negative cells, positively selected for CCR7, that made up naive CD8 cells, with terminally differentiated effector memory CD45RA+ cells excluded. The specimen was naive CD8+ T cells sorted from blood. The receptors here all came from a man aged 25-40 years in good health.

CDR3 bases: TGTGCCAGCGCTTGGGACTACGAGCAGTACTTC. Translated, it gives CASAWDYEQYF. The J gene is TRBJ2-7, the V gene TRBV6-6; D is uncertain. This CDR3 comprises 11 residues. Trimming removed 8 bases from V and 3 bases from J, with 8 bases in between. Germline V lookup: CDR1 MNHNY, CDR2 SVGAGI (reference sequence).

CDR3 coding DNA: TGCAGCGTTGCACCGACCGGGACAGGGATTATTAGCACAGATACGCAGTATTTT. This translates into CSVAPTGTGIISTDTQYF. This chain connects TRBV29-1 to TRBJ2-3, with 9 bases identical to TRBD1. This CDR3 spans 18 amino acids. Looked up from germline, CDR1 is SQVTM and CDR2 is ANQGSEA. After removal of 4 bases from V and 0 bases from J, the junction contained 14 bases not matched to a gene.

The rearrangement joins TRBV5-8 to TRBJ1-2; possible D gene TRBD1, 5 bases. The CDR3 is made up of 17 amino acids. CDR1 SGHTS and CDR2 YDEGEE come from the germline V gene. The ends were cut back, 3 bases at V and 7 bases at J, with 25 bases in the middle. The CDR3 nucleotides read TGTGCCAGCAGCTCCTCACCTCAGGGTTATCCCCACGCTGGCTACACCTTC. This translates into CASSSSPQGYPHAGYTF. Supplemented by reference TRBV5-8 and TRBJ1-2, the full variable domain reads EAGVTQSPTHLIKTRGQQATLRCSPISGHTSVYWYQQALGLGLQFLLWYDEGEERNRGNFPPRFSGRQFPNYSSELNVNALELEDSALYLCASSSSPQGYPHAGYTFGSGTRLTVV.

The chain recombines TRBV5-6 with TRBJ1-2; tentatively, D is TRBD1 (5 bases). The CDR3 totals 16 residues. V gave up 3 bases and J gave up 3 bases, with 18 bases separating them. The V gene's germline CDR1 is SGHDT and CDR2 YYEEEE. CDR3 bases: TGTGCCAGCAGCTCATGGGGACCAGGGTCTGACTATGGCTACACCTTC. Protein: CASSSWGPGSDYGYTF.

V usage is TRBV27 and J usage is TRBJ2-3, with TRBD2 identical over 10 bases. Germline V gives CDR1 MNHEY, CDR2 SMNVEV (reference sequence). The CDR3 extends over 19 amino acids. The V gene end was trimmed by 3 bases and the J gene end by 4 bases; junction bases not matched to a gene: 16. The CDR3 sequence is CASSFSGLAAHRDADTQYF. For the CDR3, the DNA is TGTGCCAGCAGTTTTTCCGGACTAGCGGCGCACAGGGACGCAGATACGCAGTATTTT.

The chain combines TRBV7-3 with TRBJ2-2; perhaps TRBD1 as D (5 bases). CDR1 and CDR2 (germline): SGHTA, FQGTGA. Trimming removed 4 bases at V and 5 bases at J, with 8 bases between. This CDR3 is 13 amino acids long. The CDR3 nucleotides read TGTGCCAGCAGCTCGACAGATACCGGGGAGCTGTTTTTT. Translation: CASSSTDTGELFF.

This chain links TRBV27 with TRBJ2-1; D is undetermined. This CDR3 contains 14 residues. Germline CDR1 and CDR2: MNHEY and SMNVEV (reference sequence). The V end lost 6 bases, the J end lost 5 bases, and 14 bases lay between the germline ends. CDR3 coding DNA: TGTGCCAGCAGCATTAGCTCGGGTCACAATGAGCAGTTCTTC. Translating gives CASSISSGHNEQFF.

The rearrangement joins TRBV7-9 to TRBJ2-2; maybe TRBD2 (5 bases). CDR3 length: 13 amino acids. The V end lost 2 bases, the J end lost 4 bases, and 5 bases lay between the germline ends. From germline, CDR1 is SEHNR and CDR2 FQNEAQ (reference sequence). This chain's CDR3 is CASSLRGTGELFF. CDR3 nucleotides: TGTGCCAGCAGCTTACGGGGCACCGGGGAGCTGTTTTTT.

The chain has TRBV5-1 and TRBJ2-7; D is ambiguous. CDR3 size: 14 residues. The V gene lost 0 bases and the J gene lost 5 bases, with 12 bases spanning the gap. CDR1 SGHRS and CDR2 YFSETQ come from the germline V gene. As DNA, the CDR3 is TGCGCCAGCAGCTTGGATTCGTGGATGAACGAGCAGTACTTC. Protein product: CASSLDSWMNEQYF.

The chain uses TRBV11-2 and TRBJ1-1; TRBD1 might be the D (5 bases). The V and J ends lost 4 bases and 3 bases respectively, with 27 bases between them. CDR1 is SGHAT and CDR2 is FQNNGV in the germline V gene. The CDR3 totals 19 residues. The CDR3 region is CASSSQSPGTRPWDTEAFF. The DNA of the CDR3 is TGTGCCAGCAGCTCTCAATCCCCCGGGACGCGGCCATGGGACACTGAAGCTTTCTTT.

The chain employs TRBV27 and TRBJ1-1, with D possibly matching TRBD1 (5 bases). This CDR3 region has 14 residues. V lost 5 bases and J 3 bases, leaving 13 bases between the germline ends. Germline CDR1 MNHEY, CDR2 SMNVEV (reference sequence). CDR3 coding DNA: TGTGCCAGCAGTCCCCTGGCAGGGCACACTGAAGCTTTCTTT. Its protein product is CASSPLAGHTEAFF.

This chain links TRBV6-6 with TRBJ2-3, with D possibly TRBD2 on 6 matching bases. Trimming stripped 2 bases from V and 3 bases from J, with 6 bases between. The CDR3 is 13 residues long. CDR1 and CDR2 from the germline V gene are MNHNY and SVGAGI (reference sequence). The CDR3 region has the DNA TGTGCCAGCAGTTACGGAGGGACAGATACGCAGTATTTT. Translated: CASSYGGTDTQYF.

For the CDR3, the DNA is TGTGCCAGTAGTATAGCTGGCGGACAGAGGTACGAGCAGTACTTC. It specifies CASSIAGGQRYEQYF. The chain uses TRBV19 and TRBJ2-7, with D maybe TRBD1 (6 bases). The CDR3 contains 15 residues. In germline, CDR1 is LNHDA, CDR2 SQIVND (reference sequence). The V and J ends lost 1 base and 4 bases respectively, with 14 bases between them.

The rearrangement uses TRBV27 and TRBJ2-2, with D possibly matching TRBD2 (6 bases). CDR1 and CDR2 from the germline V gene are MNHEY and SMNVEV (reference sequence). The V end was cut by 5 bases, the J end by 4 bases, with 14 bases between. There are 15 residues in the CDR3. The CDR3 DNA reads as TGTGCCAGCAGTAACCTAGCGTCGGTCACCGGGGAGCTGTTTTTT. Amino acid sequence: CASSNLASVTGELFF.

The chain uses TRBV11-2 and TRBJ2-5; D may correspond to TRBD1 or TRBD2 (6 bases each). Deletions cut 6 bases from V and 5 bases from J, with 10 bases between. Germline CDR1 reads SGHAT; CDR2 reads FQNNGV. The CDR3 length is 12 residues. CDR3 protein: CASSGGGETQYF. The CDR3 DNA sequence: TGTGCCAGCAGTGGAGGGGGGGAGACCCAGTACTTC.

V and J are TRBV9 and TRBJ2-7, with D unresolved. Germline assignment: CDR1 SGDLS and CDR2 YYNGEE. The CDR3 is 15 amino acids. Trimming stripped 0 bases from V and 0 bases from J, with 10 bases between. This CDR3 reads CASSVDQESSYEQYF. CDR3 DNA: TGTGCCAGCAGCGTAGACCAGGAGAGCTCCTACGAGCAGTACTTC.

V gene TRBV5-4 combines with J gene TRBJ2-3; 7 bases are shared with TRBD2. This CDR3 region has 12 residues. Germline CDR1 reads SGHNT; CDR2 reads YYREEE (reference sequence). J gave up 11 bases and V 0 bases, and 3 bases lay outside the gene matches. The CDR3 DNA reads TGTGCCAGCAGCTTGGGGACTAGTGAGCAGTATTTT. As protein: CASSLGTSEQYF.

V usage is TRBV11-1 and J usage is TRBJ2-3; no definite D call. Germline loops: CDR1 SGHAT, CDR2 FQDESV (reference sequence). V lost 2 bases to trimming and J lost 2 bases, with 11 bases between them. The length of the CDR3 is 15 residues. The CDR3 reads CASSLLIGNTDTQYF. The CDR3 nucleotides read TGTGCCAGCAGCTTATTGATAGGGAACACAGATACGCAGTATTTT.

V and J are TRBV19 and TRBJ2-5; 8 nucleotides agree with TRBD1. CDR1 is LNHDA and CDR2 is SQIVND in the germline V gene (reference sequence). The CDR3 loop spans 15 amino acids. After removal of 3 bases from V and 5 bases from J, the junction contained 8 bases not matched to a gene. The CDR3 protein is CASSIDRGPGETQYF. For the CDR3, the DNA is TGTGCCAGTAGTATCGACAGGGGACCCGGGGAGACCCAGTACTTC. Full variable domain (missing parts from reference TRBV19 and TRBJ2-5): DGGITQSPKYLFRKEGQNVTLSCEQNLNHDAMYWYRQDPGQGLRLIYYSQIVNDFQKGDIAEGYSVSREKKESFPLTVTSAQKNPTAFYLCASSIDRGPGETQYFGPGTRLLVL.

The chain uses TRBV5-5 and TRBJ1-5; D may be TRBD1 (6 bases). V lost 4 bases and J lost 0, with 11 bases in between. In germline, CDR1 is SGHKS, CDR2 YYEKEE (reference sequence). The CDR3 contains 15 residues. DNA of the CDR3: TGTGCCAGCAGCCCCGGGACACCTAGCAATCAGCCCCAGCATTTT. Protein product: CASSPGTPSNQPQHF. The whole variable domain, remainder taken from reference TRBV5-5 and TRBJ1-5, is DAGVTQSPTHLIKTRGQQVTLRCSPISGHKSVSWYQQVLGQGPQFIFQYYEKEERGRGNFPDRFSARQFPNYSSELNVNALLLGDSALYLCASSPGTPSNQPQHFGDGTRLSIL.

The rearrangement links TRBV29-1 to TRBJ2-1, with TRBD2 identical over 12 bases. The V gene end was trimmed by 5 bases and the J gene end by 8 bases; junction bases not matched to a gene: 10. The CDR3 spans 15 residues. Germline CDR1 SQVTM, CDR2 ANQGSEA. The CDR3: CSVRGGTSGFHEQFF. In DNA form, the CDR3 reads TGCAGCGTTAGGGGGGGGACTAGCGGGTTCCATGAGCAGTTCTTC.

This sequence joins TRBV7-9 and TRBJ2-3, with 9 bases identical to TRBD1. The CDR3 has 17 residues. Per germline, CDR1 SEHNR and CDR2 FQNEAQ (reference sequence). V lost 4 bases, J lost 1 base, and 9 bases stayed unmatched. The chain's CDR3 is CASSYWDRETGTDTQYF. DNA for the CDR3: TGTGCCAGCAGCTACTGGGACAGGGAAACCGGCACAGATACGCAGTATTTT.

This sequence joins TRBV4-1 and TRBJ2-1, with 10 bases aligning to TRBD2. V gave up 1 base and J gave up 8 bases; unmatched junction bases: 5. The CDR3 contains 15 residues. CDR1 MGHRA and CDR2 YSYEKL come from the germline V gene. CDR3 protein: CASSQVASGSDEQFF. CDR3 in DNA: TGCGCCAGCAGCCAAGTGGCTAGCGGGAGCGATGAGCAGTTCTTC.

The chain is built from TRBV27 and TRBJ2-1; D ambiguous. Germline lookup yields CDR1 MNHEY and CDR2 SMNVEV (reference sequence). This CDR3 is 13 amino acids long. The germline V and J ends were trimmed by 6 bases and 8 bases, with 14 bases remaining between them. DNA for the CDR3: TGTGCCAGCAGGAACCTGCAGTTTGATGAGCAGTTCTTC. It encodes CASRNLQFDEQFF.

The chain combines TRBV14 with TRBJ2-1; D perhaps matches TRBD1 (5 bases). The ends were cut back, 0 bases at V and 0 bases at J, with 6 bases in the middle. Germline assignment: CDR1 SGHDN and CDR2 FVKESK. The CDR3 loop spans 15 amino acids. The CDR3 bases are TGTGCCAGCAGCCAAGAGACAGCCTCCTACAATGAGCAGTTCTTC. Protein: CASSQETASYNEQFF. Based on the CDR3 plus reference TRBV14 and TRBJ2-1, the full variable domain is EAGVTQFPSHSVIEKGQTVTLRCDPISGHDNLYWYRRVMGKEIKFLLHFVKESKQDESGMPNNRFLAERTGGTYSTLKVQPAELEDSGVYFCASSQETASYNEQFFGPGTRLTVL.